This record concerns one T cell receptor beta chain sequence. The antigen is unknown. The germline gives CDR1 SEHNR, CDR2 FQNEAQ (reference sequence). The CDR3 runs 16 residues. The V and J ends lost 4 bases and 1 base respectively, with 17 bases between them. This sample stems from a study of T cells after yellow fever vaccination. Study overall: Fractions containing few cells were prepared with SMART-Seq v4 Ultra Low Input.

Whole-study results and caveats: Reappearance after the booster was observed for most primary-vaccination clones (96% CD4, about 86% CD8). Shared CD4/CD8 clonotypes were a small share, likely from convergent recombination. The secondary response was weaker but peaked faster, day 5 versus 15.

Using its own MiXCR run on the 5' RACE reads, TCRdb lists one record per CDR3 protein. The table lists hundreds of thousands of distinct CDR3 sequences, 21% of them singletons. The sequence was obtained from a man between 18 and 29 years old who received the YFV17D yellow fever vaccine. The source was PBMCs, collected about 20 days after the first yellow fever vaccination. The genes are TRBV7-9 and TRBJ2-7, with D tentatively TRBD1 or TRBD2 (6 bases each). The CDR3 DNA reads TGTGCCAGCAGCTCGCTAGGGGGAGGTGGGTCCTACGAGCAGTACTTC. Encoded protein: CASSSLGGGGSYEQYF.